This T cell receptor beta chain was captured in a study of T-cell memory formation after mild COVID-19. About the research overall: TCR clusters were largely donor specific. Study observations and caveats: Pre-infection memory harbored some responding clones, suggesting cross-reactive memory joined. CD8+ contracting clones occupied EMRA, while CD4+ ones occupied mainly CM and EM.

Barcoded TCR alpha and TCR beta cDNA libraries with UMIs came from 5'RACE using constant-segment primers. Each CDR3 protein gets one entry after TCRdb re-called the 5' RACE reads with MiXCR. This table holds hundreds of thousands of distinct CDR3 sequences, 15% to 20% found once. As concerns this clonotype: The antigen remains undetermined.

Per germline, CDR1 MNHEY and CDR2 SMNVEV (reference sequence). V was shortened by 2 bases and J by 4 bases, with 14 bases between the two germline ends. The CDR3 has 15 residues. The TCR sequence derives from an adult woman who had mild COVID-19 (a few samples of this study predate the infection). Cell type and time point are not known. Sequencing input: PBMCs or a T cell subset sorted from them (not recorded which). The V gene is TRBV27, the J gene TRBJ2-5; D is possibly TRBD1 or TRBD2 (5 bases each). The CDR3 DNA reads TGTGCCAGCAGTTTAGTCCCGGGACGACCAGAGACCCAGTACTTC. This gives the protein CASSLVPGRPETQYF.